Shown below are 22 T cell receptor beta chains from a single sample sequenced in a study of siplizumab effects on memory and regulatory T cells. Method: immunoSEQ multiplex PCR; TCRdb's copy keeps in-frame clones and lacks some. The sample holds about 1,200 clones, about 74% seen once. Sequenced input: TEMRA CD8+ T cells sorted from blood. Stated subset: unstimulated CD8+ CD45RA+ effector memory T cells. These receptors all stem from a human donor in good health.

Within the sample, this clone is large (0.1 to 1%). The sample carries other DNA sequences with the same CDR3. This chain links TRBV9 with TRBJ1-1; D gene ambiguous. The V gene lost 3 bases and the J gene lost 2 bases, with 5 bases spanning the gap. The CDR3 length is 12 residues. Germline CDR1 SGDLS, CDR2 YYNGEE. DNA for the CDR3: TGTGCCAGCAGCGGAAGCAACACTGAAGCTTTCTTT. Amino acids: CASSGSNTEAFF.

The chain combines TRBV7-6 with TRBJ2-5, with 12 bases identical to TRBD1. The V and J ends lost 5 bases and 5 bases, in that order; junction bases with no gene match: 6. This CDR3 has 15 amino acids. Germline CDR1 is SGHVS and CDR2 is FNYEAQ. As DNA, the CDR3 is TGTGCCAGCAGCGCGGGACAGGGGGCGGTTGAGACCCAGTACTTC. It codes for CASSAGQGAVETQYF.

The chain is built from TRBV6-1 and TRBJ2-1; the D is unclear. This CDR3 is built from 14 residues. Trimming stripped 1 base from V and 8 bases from J, with 12 bases between. The V gene's germline CDR1 is MNHNS and CDR2 SASEGT. The CDR3 spells CASSEVAVWDEQFF. CDR3 in DNA: TGTGCCAGCAGTGAAGTTGCGGTCTGGGATGAGCAGTTCTTC.

This clone has just a few counts. The DNA for the CDR3 is TGCGCCAGCAGCTTGGGGGAGGGACGACCCTACGAGCAGTACTTC. This gives the protein CASSLGEGRPYEQYF. The V call is TRBV5-1, the J call TRBJ2-7; 7 nucleotides match TRBD2. The CDR3 runs 15 residues. The V gene end was trimmed by 0 bases and the J gene end by 2 bases; junction bases not matched to a gene: 5. The germline V gene encodes CDR1 SGHRS and CDR2 YFSETQ.

This chain links TRBV7-8 with TRBJ2-1; the D is unclear. V lost 0 bases and J 2 bases, leaving 11 bases between the germline ends. CDR3 length: 16 residues. Looked up from germline, CDR1 is SGHVS and CDR2 is FQNEAQ. CDR3 in DNA: TGTGCCAGCAGCTTAGCGGAGCTGCCCCCCTACAATGAGCAGTTCTTC. This encodes CASSLAELPPYNEQFF.

V and J are TRBV5-6 and TRBJ2-1; D not certain. The length of the CDR3 is 14 residues. Looked up from germline, CDR1 is SGHDT and CDR2 is YYEEEE. V lost 4 bases to trimming and J lost 7 bases, with 15 bases between them. Here the CDR3 reads CASSLPVGPNEQFF. CDR3 bases: TGTGCCAGCAGCCTACCAGTAGGCCCAAATGAGCAGTTCTTC.

The chain carries TRBV28 and TRBJ2-1; the D is unclear. Germline lookup yields CDR1 MDHEN and CDR2 SYDVKM. Trimming left V 1 base short and J 0 bases short, with 16 bases between. This CDR3 region has 18 residues. The CDR3 bases are TGTGCCAGCAGTTTATTATCCATTGGGGATAGCTCCTACAATGAGCAGTTCTTC. Protein: CASSLLSIGDSSYNEQFF.

The chain combines TRBV13 with TRBJ2-4; D ambiguous. The germline V gene encodes CDR1 PRHDT and CDR2 FYEKMQ (reference sequence). Trimming shortened V by 4 bases and J by 0 bases, and 10 bases separated the two germline ends. The CDR3 is 15 residues long. The CDR3 nucleotides read TGTGCCAGCAGCTCGGCGTATATAGCCAAAAACATTCAGTACTTC. This gives the protein CASSSAYIAKNIQYF.

The J gene is TRBJ2-1, the V gene TRBV11-3; D call uncertain. Trimming stripped 5 bases from V and 8 bases from J, with 16 bases between. The V gene's germline CDR1 is SGHNT and CDR2 YENEEA. CDR3 length equals 14 residues. CDR3 region: CASSPLNKDDEQFF. The CDR3 DNA reads as TGTGCCAGCAGCCCACTCAACAAGGACGATGAGCAGTTCTTC.

CDR3 residues: CASSLFSPSSTDTQYF. In DNA form, the CDR3 reads TGTGCCAGCAGTTTATTTAGTCCAAGCAGCACAGATACGCAGTATTTT. The gene calls are TRBV27 and TRBJ2-3; the D is unclear. Germline CDR1 and CDR2: MNHEY and SMNVEV (reference sequence). This CDR3 is built from 16 residues. V was cut by 1 base and J by 0 bases, with 11 bases left in between.

The chain joins TRBV6-5 to TRBJ2-3, with 7 bases identical to TRBD1. The CDR3 length is 15 residues. Germline V gene sequence: CDR1 MNHEY, CDR2 SVGAGI. The CDR3 is CAAVLQGSISRPQYF. The CDR3 DNA follows: TGTGCAGCAGTTCTACAGGGGTCGATCTCAAGACCGCAGTATTTT.

The chain recombines TRBV7-3 with TRBJ2-7, with 7 nucleotides matching TRBD2. This CDR3 spans 15 amino acids. The V gene end was trimmed by 0 bases and the J gene end by 3 bases; junction bases not matched to a gene: 5. Germline CDR1 reads SGHTA; CDR2 reads FQGTGA. The CDR3 spells CASSLTASGIYEQYF. The CDR3 DNA follows: TGTGCCAGCAGCTTAACCGCCAGCGGGATCTACGAGCAGTACTTC.

V usage is TRBV7-2 and J usage is TRBJ1-5; 8 bases are shared with TRBD1. The CDR3 consists of 16 residues. Trimming removed 3 bases from V and 5 bases from J; junction bases left unmatched: 9. Per the germline V gene, CDR1 is SGHTA and CDR2 is FQGNSA. The CDR3 sequence: CASSFSGGAPDQPQHF. The CDR3 DNA reads TGTGCCAGCAGCTTTTCAGGGGGCGCTCCGGATCAGCCCCAGCATTTT.

The gene calls are TRBV7-2 and TRBJ2-1; 14 bases match TRBD2. V lost 1 base, J lost 6 bases, and 5 bases stayed unmatched. The CDR3 consists of 17 residues. From germline, CDR1 is SGHTA and CDR2 FQGNSA. CDR3 protein: CASSLDGGLAGVNEQFF. The CDR3 region has the DNA TGTGCCAGCAGCTTAGACGGGGGACTAGCGGGAGTCAATGAGCAGTTCTTC. The variable domain in full, with the rest retrieved from reference TRBV7-2 and TRBJ2-1, is GAGVSQSPSNKVTEKGKDVELRCDPISGHTALYWYRQSLGQGLEFLIYFQGNSAPDKSGLPSDRFSAERTGGSVSTLTIQRTQQEDSAVYLCASSLDGGLAGVNEQFFGPGTRLTVL.

The chain recombines TRBV9 with TRBJ2-2; D is possibly TRBD1 or TRBD2 (5 bases each). V gave up 3 bases and J gave up 5 bases, with 20 bases separating them. In germline, CDR1 is SGDLS, CDR2 YYNGEE. This CDR3 spans 17 amino acids. The CDR3 loop reads CASSGPRDQKYTGELFF. CDR3 sequence (DNA): TGTGCCAGCAGCGGCCCCCGGGACCAGAAATATACCGGGGAGCTGTTTTTT.

The V gene is TRBV29-1, the J gene TRBJ1-5; D possibly corresponds to TRBD1 (6 bases). This CDR3 is built from 13 residues. CDR1 is SQVTM, CDR2 ANQGSEA, per germline. Trimming stripped 7 bases from V and 1 base from J, with 11 bases between. In DNA form, the CDR3 reads TGCAGCGGGCCGGGACAAAGCAATCAGCCCCAGCATTTT. As protein: CSGPGQSNQPQHF.

This clone is medium-sized (0.01 to 0.1%) by share. DNA of the CDR3: TGTGCCAGCAGCTTACAGGGGAGAGGCGACGAGCAGTACTTC. Protein: CASSLQGRGDEQYF. This rearrangement joins TRBV7-3 to TRBJ2-7; tentative D call: TRBD1 (6 bases). CDR1 SGHTA and CDR2 FQGTGA come from the germline V gene. Trimming stripped 2 bases from V and 5 bases from J, with 13 bases between. The CDR3 totals 14 residues.

The chain couples TRBV5-5 to TRBJ1-2, with unresolved D. This CDR3 is 15 amino acids long. Germline CDR1 SGHKS, CDR2 YYEKEE (reference sequence). V was cut by 4 bases and J by 4 bases, with 17 bases left in between. The CDR3 DNA reads TGTGCCAGCAGCCAAGATGCGGCCGGGTTCTATGGCTACACCTTC. Its protein product is CASSQDAAGFYGYTF.

This clone counts as medium-sized. The same CDR3 arises from other DNA sequences in this sample as well. The chain joins TRBV7-7 to TRBJ2-7, with no clear D. CDR1 is SSHAT, CDR2 FNYEAQ, per germline (reference sequence). The CDR3 covers 12 residues. Trimming left V 1 base short and J 3 bases short, with 4 bases between. The DNA for the CDR3 is TGTGCCAGCAGCTTAGTGTTCTACGAGCAGTACTTC. It translates to CASSLVFYEQYF.

The chain combines TRBV18 with TRBJ1-5; 9 nucleotides align to TRBD1. Germline V lookup: CDR1 KGHSH, CDR2 LQKENI. The CDR3 runs to 16 residues. Unmatched junction bases numbered 9, after V lost 6 bases and J lost 3 bases. The CDR3 sequence: CASSLRRDRANQPQHF. The DNA for the CDR3 is TGTGCCAGCTCCCTCCGCCGGGACAGGGCCAATCAGCCCCAGCATTTT.

This clone is judged medium-sized. This sequence joins TRBV9 and TRBJ2-7, with 7 nucleotides matching TRBD1. The CDR3 runs 15 residues. The germline CDR1 and CDR2 sequences are SGDLS and YYNGEE. V dropped 0 bases and J dropped 2; count of bases not matched to a gene: 5. The CDR3 DNA reads as TGTGCCAGCAGCGTAGGGACAGGAGAGACCTACGAGCAGTACTTC. This translates into CASSVGTGETYEQYF.

The chain is built from TRBV28 and TRBJ2-7; D is possibly TRBD1 (5 bases). The V and J ends lost 4 bases and 5 bases respectively, with 15 bases between them. Germline V gene lookup returns CDR1 MDHEN and CDR2 SYDVKM. CDR3 length equals 14 residues. CDR3 protein: CASSSPGRAHEQYF. The CDR3 nucleotides are TGTGCCAGCAGTTCCCCTGGCAGGGCCCACGAGCAGTACTTC.